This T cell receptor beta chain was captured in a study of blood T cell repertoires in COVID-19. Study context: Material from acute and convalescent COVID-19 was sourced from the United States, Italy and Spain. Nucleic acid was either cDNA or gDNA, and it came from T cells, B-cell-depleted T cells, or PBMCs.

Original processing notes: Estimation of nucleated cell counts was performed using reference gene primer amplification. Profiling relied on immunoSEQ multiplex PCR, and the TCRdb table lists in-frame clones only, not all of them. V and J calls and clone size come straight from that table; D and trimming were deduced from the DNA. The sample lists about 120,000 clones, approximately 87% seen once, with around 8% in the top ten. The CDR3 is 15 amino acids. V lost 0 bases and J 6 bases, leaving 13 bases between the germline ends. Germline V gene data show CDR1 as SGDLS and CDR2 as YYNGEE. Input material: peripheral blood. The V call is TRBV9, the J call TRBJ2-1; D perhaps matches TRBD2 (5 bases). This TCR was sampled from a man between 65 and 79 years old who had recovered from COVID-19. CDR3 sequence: CASSVATGKRNEQFF. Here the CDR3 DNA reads TGTGCCAGCAGCGTAGCTACGGGGAAACGCAATGAGCAGTTCTTC.